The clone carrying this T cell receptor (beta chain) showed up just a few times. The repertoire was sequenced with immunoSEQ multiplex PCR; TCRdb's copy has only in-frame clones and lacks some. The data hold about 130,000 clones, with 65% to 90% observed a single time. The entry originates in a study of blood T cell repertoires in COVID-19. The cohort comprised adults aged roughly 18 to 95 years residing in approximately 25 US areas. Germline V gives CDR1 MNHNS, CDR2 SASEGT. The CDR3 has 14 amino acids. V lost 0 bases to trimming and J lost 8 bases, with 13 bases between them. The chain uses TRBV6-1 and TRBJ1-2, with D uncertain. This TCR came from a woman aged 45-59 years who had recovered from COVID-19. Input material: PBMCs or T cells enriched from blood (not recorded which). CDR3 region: CASSEAPGRIGYTF. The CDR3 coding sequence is TGTGCCAGCAGTGAAGCGCCCGGGAGAATCGGCTACACCTTC.